The clone carrying this T cell receptor beta chain was detected only a few times. This sample was included in a study of blood T cell repertoires in COVID-19. As for the study in general: Samples representing acute and convalescent COVID-19 were sourced from the United States, Italy and Spain. PBMCs, B-cell-depleted T cells, or T cells were the source of the cDNA or gDNA that made up the material.

Authors' analysis steps: From reference gene primer amplification, estimates of nucleated cell counts were derived. Sequencing was performed with immunoSEQ multiplex PCR; in TCRdb, only in-frame clones are kept and a portion is missing. V and J calls and clone size follow that table, whereas D and trimming were derived from the DNA. The sample lists 200,000 to 250,000 clones, about 80% occurring once. The germline CDR1 and CDR2 sequences are KGHDR and SFDVKD. This CDR3 is built from 14 residues. J lost 5 bases, V lost 3 bases, and 4 bases had no gene match. Categorization into cohorts depended on clinical history that participants reported.

The material sequenced was PBMCs or T cells enriched from blood (not recorded which). The TCR originated in a woman aged 40 to 50 with acute COVID-19. The V call is TRBV24-1, the J call TRBJ1-2, with 8 bases identical to TRBD1. CDR3 sequence reads: CATSDPGQAYGYTF. The DNA of the CDR3 is TGTGCCACCAGTGATCCGGGACAGGCTTATGGCTACACCTTC.